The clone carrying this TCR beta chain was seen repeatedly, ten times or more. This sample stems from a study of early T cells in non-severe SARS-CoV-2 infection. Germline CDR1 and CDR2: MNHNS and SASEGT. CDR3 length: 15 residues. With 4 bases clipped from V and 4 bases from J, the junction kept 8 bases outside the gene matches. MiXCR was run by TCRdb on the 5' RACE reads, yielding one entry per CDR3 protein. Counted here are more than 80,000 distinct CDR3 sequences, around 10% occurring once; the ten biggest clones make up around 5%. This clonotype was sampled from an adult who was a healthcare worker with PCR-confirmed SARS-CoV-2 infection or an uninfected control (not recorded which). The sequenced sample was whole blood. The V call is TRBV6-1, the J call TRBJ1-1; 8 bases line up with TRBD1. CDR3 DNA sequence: TGTGCCAGCAGTGTGCTCCAGGGGGCTGGCACTGAAGCTTTCTTT. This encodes CASSVLQGAGTEAFF.